This T cell receptor (beta chain) was identified in a study of persistence of HIV-infected CD4 T cells. Whole-study results and caveats: Compared with CD3/CD28-stimulated cells, CMV- and Gag-responding cells showed lower TCRbeta richness.

This was the immunoSEQ version 4 assay in survey mode. Produced via immunoSEQ multiplex PCR; TCRdb's table is partial and in-frame only. The sample has more than 30,000 clones, roughly 71% seen once. Worth noting for this clone: Its antigen is undetermined.

Trimming left V 6 bases short and J 5 bases short, with 11 bases between. The length of the CDR3 is 14 residues. Germline loops: CDR1 MNHEY, CDR2 SMNVEV (reference sequence). An overlapping HIV-1 Gag peptide pool stimulated these cells at about 0.91 ug/peptide/mL. Sorting of responding CD4+ T cells relied on upregulated CD40 ligand together with CD69. A roughly 20-hour stimulation of CD8-depleted PBMCs used anti-CD28/CD49d costimulation, CD40-blocking antibody and enfuvirtide. The material was CD4+ T cells sorted from PBMCs after roughly 17-hour stimulation, obtained from a patient who received antiretroviral therapy. The sequence was collected from an adult man with HIV who was CMV-seropositive. V gene TRBV27 combines with J gene TRBJ1-6; no reliable D call. In DNA form, the CDR3 reads TGTGCCAGCAGCCTCGCTGGGAATAATTCACCCCTCCACTTT. Protein sequence: CASSLAGNNSPLHF.